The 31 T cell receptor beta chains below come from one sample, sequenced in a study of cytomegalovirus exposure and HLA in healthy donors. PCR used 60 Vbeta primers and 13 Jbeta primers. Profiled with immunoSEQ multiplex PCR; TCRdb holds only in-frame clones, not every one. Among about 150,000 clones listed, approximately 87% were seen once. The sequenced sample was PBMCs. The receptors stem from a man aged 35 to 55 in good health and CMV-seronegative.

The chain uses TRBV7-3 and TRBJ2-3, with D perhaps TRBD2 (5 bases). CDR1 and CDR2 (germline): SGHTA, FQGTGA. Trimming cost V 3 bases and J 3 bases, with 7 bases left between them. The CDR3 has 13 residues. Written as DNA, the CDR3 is TGTGCCAGCAGCTTCCGGGAAACAGATACGCAGTATTTT. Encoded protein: CASSFRETDTQYF.

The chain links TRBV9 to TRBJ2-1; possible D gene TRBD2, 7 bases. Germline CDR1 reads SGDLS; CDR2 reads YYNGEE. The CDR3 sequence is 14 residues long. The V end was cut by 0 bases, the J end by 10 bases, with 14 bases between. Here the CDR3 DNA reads TGTGCCAGCAGCGTAGAAGGGAGGGGGTGGGAGCAGTTCTTC. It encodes CASSVEGRGWEQFF.

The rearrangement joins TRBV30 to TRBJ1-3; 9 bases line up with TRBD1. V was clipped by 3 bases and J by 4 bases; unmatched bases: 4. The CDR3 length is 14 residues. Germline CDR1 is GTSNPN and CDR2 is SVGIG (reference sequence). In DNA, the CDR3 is TGTGCCTGGAGAGGGACAGGGACAGGAAACACCATATATTTT. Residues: CAWRGTGTGNTIYF.

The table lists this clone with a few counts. The CDR3 loop reads CASSSSGRAYHGELFF. The DNA of the CDR3 is TGTGCCAGCAGCAGTAGCGGGAGGGCCTATCACGGGGAGCTGTTTTTT. V usage is TRBV11-1 and J usage is TRBJ2-2; 11 bases line up with TRBD2. The CDR3 length is 16 residues. After removal of 5 bases from V and 7 bases from J, the junction contained 9 bases not matched to a gene. CDR1 is SGHAT, CDR2 FQDESV, per germline (reference sequence). The whole variable domain, filled in from reference TRBV11-1 and TRBJ2-2, reads EAEVAQSPRYKITEKSQAVAFWCDPISGHATLYWYRQILGQGPELLVQFQDESVVDDSQLPKDRFSAERLKGVDSTLKIQPAELGDSAMYLCASSSSGRAYHGELFFGEGSRLTVL.

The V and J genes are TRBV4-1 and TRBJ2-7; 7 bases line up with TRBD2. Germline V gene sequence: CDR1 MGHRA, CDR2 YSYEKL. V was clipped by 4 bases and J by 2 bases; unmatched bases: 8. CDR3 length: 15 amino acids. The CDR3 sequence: CASSRSAGVAYEQYF. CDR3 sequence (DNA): TGCGCCAGCAGCCGATCCGCGGGAGTTGCCTACGAGCAGTACTTC.

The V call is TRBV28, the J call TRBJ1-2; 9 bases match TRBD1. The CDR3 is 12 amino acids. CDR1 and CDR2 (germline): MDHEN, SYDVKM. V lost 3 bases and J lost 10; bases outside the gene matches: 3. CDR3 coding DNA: TGTGCCAGCAGTTTTGGACAGGGGCCCTACACCTTC. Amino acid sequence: CASSFGQGPYTF.

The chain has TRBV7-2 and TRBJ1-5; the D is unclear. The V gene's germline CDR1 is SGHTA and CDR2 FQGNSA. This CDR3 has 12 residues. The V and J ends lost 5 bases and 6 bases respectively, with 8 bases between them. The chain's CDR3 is CASSGPFQPQHF. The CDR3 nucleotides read TGTGCCAGCAGCGGGCCTTTTCAGCCCCAGCATTTT.

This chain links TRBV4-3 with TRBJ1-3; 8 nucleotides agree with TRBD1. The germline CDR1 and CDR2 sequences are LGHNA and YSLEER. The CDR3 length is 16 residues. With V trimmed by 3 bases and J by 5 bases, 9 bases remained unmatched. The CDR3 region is CASSHNRGELRNTIYF. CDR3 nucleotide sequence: TGCGCCAGCAGCCATAACAGGGGGGAGCTTAGAAACACCATATATTTT.

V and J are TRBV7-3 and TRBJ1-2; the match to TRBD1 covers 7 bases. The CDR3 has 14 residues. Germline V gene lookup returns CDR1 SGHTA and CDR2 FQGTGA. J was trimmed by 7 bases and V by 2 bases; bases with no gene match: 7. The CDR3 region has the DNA TGTGCCAGCAGCTTATTGGGAACAGGGGTTGGCTACACCTTC. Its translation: CASSLLGTGVGYTF.

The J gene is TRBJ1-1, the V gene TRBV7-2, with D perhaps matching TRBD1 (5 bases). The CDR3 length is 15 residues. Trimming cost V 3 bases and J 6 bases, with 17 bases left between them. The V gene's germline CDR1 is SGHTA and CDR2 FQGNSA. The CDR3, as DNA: TGTGCCAGCAGCTTCGAAAGTCGGGGGAGGGCTGAAGCTTTCTTT. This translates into CASSFESRGRAEAFF.

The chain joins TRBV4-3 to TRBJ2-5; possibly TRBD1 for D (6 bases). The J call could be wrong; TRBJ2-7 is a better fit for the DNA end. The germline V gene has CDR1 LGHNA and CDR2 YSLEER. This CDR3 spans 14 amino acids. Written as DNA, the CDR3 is TGCGCCAGCAGCCTCAGACAGGTGGGCTACGAGCAGTACTTC. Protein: CASSLRQVGYEQYF.

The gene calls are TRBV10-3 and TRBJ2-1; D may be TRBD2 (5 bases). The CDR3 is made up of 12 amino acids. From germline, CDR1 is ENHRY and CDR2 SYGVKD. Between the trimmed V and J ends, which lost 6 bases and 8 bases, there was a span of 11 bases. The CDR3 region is CAISDTSDEQFF. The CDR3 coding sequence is TGTGCCATCAGCGATACTAGTGATGAGCAGTTCTTC.

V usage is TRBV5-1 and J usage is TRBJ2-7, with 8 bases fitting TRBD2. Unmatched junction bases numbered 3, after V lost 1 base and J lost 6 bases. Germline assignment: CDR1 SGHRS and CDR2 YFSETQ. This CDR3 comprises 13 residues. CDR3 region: CASSLPLAVEQYF. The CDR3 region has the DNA TGCGCCAGCAGCTTGCCACTAGCGGTCGAGCAGTACTTC.

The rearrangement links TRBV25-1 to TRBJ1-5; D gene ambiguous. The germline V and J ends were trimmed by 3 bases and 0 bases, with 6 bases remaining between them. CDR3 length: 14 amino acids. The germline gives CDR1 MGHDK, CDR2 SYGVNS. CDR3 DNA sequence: TGTGCCAGCAGTGATCTGTATAGCAATCAGCCCCAGCATTTT. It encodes CASSDLYSNQPQHF.

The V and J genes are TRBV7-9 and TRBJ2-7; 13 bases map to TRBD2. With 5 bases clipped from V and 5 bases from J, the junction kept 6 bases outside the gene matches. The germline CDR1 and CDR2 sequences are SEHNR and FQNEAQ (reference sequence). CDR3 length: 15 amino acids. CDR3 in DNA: TGTGCCAGCAGCCAGGGACTAGCGGGGAGCCACGAGCAGTACTTC. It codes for CASSQGLAGSHEQYF.

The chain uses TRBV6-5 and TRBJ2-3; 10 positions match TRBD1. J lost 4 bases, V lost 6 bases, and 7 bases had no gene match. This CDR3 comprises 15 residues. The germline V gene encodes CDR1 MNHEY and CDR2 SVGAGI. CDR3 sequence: CASSRGTGVADTQYF. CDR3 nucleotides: TGTGCCAGCAGCCGCGGGACAGGGGTGGCAGATACGCAGTATTTT.

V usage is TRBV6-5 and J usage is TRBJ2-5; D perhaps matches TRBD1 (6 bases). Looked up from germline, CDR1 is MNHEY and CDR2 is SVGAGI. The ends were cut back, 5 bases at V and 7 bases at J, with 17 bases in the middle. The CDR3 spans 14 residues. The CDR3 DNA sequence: TGTGCCAGCAGTGCAGCCCTGCCCAGGGGGACCCAGTACTTC. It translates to CASSAALPRGTQYF.

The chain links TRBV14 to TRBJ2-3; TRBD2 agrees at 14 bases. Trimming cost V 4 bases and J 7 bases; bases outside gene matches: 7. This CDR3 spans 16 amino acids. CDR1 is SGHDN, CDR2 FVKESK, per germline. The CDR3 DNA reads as TGTGCCAGCAGCCTCCGACTAGCGGGGGGGCCCCATACGCAGTATTTT. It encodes CASSLRLAGGPHTQYF.

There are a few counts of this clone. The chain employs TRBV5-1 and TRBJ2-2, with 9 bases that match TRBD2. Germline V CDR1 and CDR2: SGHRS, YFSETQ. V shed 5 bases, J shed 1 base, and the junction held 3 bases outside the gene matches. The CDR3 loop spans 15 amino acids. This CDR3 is CASSPAGGNTGELFF. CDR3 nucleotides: TGCGCCAGCAGTCCAGCGGGGGGGAACACCGGGGAGCTGTTTTTT.

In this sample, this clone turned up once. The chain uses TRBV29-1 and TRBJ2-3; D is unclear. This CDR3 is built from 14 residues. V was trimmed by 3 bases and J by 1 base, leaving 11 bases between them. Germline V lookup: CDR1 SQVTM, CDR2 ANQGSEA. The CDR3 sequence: CSVEENFGTDTQYF. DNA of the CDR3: TGCAGCGTTGAGGAGAACTTCGGCACAGATACGCAGTATTTT.

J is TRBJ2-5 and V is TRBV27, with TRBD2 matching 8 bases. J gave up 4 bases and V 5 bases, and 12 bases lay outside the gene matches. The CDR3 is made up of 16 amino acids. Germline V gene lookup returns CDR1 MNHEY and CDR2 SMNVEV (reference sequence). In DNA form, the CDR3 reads TGTGCCAGCAGTCCTCTAGCGGGTCTACTGGGAGAGACCCAGTACTTC. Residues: CASSPLAGLLGETQYF.

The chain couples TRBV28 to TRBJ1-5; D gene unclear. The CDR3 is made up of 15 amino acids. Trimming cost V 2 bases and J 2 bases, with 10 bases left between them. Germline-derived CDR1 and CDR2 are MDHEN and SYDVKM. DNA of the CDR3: TGTGCCAGCAGTTTACGTTCAAGCCGCAATCAGCCCCAGCATTTT. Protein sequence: CASSLRSSRNQPQHF. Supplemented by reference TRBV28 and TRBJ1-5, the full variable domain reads DVKVTQSSRYLVKRTGEKVFLECVQDMDHENMFWYRQDPGLGLRLIYFSYDVKMKEKGDIPEGYSVSREKKERFSLILESASTNQTSMYLCASSLRSSRNQPQHFGDGTRLSIL.

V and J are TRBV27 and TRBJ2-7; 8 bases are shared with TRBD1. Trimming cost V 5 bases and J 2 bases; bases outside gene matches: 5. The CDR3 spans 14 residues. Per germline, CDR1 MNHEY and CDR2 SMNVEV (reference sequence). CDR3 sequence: CASSTSTGAYEQYF. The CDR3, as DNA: TGTGCCAGCAGTACCTCGACAGGGGCCTACGAGCAGTACTTC.

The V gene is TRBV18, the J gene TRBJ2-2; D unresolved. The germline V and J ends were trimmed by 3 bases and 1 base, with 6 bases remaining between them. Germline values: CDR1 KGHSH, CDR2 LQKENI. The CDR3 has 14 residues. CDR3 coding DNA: TGTGCCAGCTCACCCCGACAGAACACCGGGGAGCTGTTTTTT. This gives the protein CASSPRQNTGELFF.

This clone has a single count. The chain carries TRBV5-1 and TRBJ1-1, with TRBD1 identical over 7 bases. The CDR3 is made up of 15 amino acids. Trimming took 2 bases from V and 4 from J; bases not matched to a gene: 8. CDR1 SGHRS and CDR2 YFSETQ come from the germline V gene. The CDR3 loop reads CASSFIQGGRTEAFF. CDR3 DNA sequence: TGCGCCAGCAGCTTTATTCAGGGGGGTCGCACTGAAGCTTTCTTT.

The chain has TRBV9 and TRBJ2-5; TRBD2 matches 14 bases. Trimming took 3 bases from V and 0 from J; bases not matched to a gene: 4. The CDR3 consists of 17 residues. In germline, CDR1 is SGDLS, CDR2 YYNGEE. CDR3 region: CASSDRLAGGDQETQYF. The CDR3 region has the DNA TGTGCCAGCAGCGACCGACTAGCGGGGGGGGACCAAGAGACCCAGTACTTC.

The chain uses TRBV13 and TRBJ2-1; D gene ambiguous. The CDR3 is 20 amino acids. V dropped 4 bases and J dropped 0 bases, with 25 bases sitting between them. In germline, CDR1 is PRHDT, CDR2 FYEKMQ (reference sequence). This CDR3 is CASSSVQAPSKLSSYNEQFF. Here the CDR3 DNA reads TGTGCCAGCAGCTCCGTCCAGGCGCCCTCTAAACTTAGCTCCTACAATGAGCAGTTCTTC.

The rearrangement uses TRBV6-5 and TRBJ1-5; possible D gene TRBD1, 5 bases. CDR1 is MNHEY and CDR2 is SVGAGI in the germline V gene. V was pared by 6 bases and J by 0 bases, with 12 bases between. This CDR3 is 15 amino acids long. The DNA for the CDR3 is TGTGCCAGCAGGCGACAGCTTTATAGCAATCAGCCCCAGCATTTT. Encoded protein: CASRRQLYSNQPQHF.

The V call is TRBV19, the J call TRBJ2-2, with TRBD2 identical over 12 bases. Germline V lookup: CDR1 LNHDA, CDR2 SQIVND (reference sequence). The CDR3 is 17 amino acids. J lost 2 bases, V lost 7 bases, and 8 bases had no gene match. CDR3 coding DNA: TGTGCCAGTAATAAAAGACTAGCGGGAGTTAACACCGGGGAGCTGTTTTTT. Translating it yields CASNKRLAGVNTGELFF.

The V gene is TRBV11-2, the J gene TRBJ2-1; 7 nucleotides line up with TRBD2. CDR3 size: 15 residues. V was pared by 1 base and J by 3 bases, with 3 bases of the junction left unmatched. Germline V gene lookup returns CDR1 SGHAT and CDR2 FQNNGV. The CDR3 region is CASSLGRGFYNEQFF. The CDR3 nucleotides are TGTGCCAGCAGCTTAGGGCGGGGGTTCTACAATGAGCAGTTCTTC.

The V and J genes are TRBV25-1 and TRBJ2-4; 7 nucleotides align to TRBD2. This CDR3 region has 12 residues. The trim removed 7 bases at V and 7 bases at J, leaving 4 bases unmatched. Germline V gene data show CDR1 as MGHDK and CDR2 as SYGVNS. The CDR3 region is CASIRGVNIQYF. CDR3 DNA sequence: TGTGCCAGCATACGGGGGGTTAACATTCAGTACTTC. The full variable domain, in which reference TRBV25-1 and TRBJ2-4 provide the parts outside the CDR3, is EADIYQTPRYLVIGTGKKITLECSQTMGHDKMYWYQQDPGMELHLIHYSYGVNSTEKGDLSSESTVSRIRTEHFPLTLESARPSHTSQYLCASIRGVNIQYFGAGTRLSVL.